These T cell receptor beta chains were read from a single sample in a study of blood T cell repertoires in COVID-19. Assay: immunoSEQ multiplex PCR; the TCRdb copy retains only in-frame clones and omits some. The sample yields around 170,000 clones, roughly 84% seen once. The sample was peripheral blood. These receptors originate from a woman aged 55-69 years with acute or convalescent COVID-19. Each CDR3 is given with its conserved first and last residue. Fields, in order: CDR3 length, J gene, V gene, clone size, D gene, CDR3 DNA, CDR3 protein. A D gene is named only where the DNA matches it firmly. Expanded clones get a size class; other rows say once, few or many, or leave the size out.

len: 16
j_gene: TRBJ2-3
v_gene: TRBV9
abundance: .
d_gene: TRBD2
CDR3nt: TGTGCCAGCAGCGTAGTTCTAGCGGGGGGTGGAGATACGCAGTATTTT
CDR3aa: CASSVVLAGGGDTQYF

len: 16
j_gene: TRBJ1-6
v_gene: TRBV6-6
abundance: .
d_gene: TRBD1
CDR3nt: TGTGCCAGCACCCTCACAGGGGGCCTCTATAATTCACCCCTCCACTTT
CDR3aa: CASTLTGGLYNSPLHF

len: 15
j_gene: TRBJ2-1
v_gene: TRBV19
abundance: .
d_gene: .
CDR3nt: TGTGCCAGTAGTATGAAGGGGCTGAGCTACAATGAGCAGTTCTTC
CDR3aa: CASSMKGLSYNEQFF

len: 13
j_gene: TRBJ2-2
v_gene: TRBV14
abundance: .
d_gene: .
CDR3nt: TGTGCCAGCAGCCGACAGAACACCGGGGAGCTGTTTTTT
CDR3aa: CASSRQNTGELFF

len: 15
j_gene: TRBJ1-5
v_gene: TRBV6-5
abundance: few
d_gene: .
CDR3nt: TGTGCCAGCAGCGCATCCGGACACAGCAATCAGCCCCAGCATTTT
CDR3aa: CASSASGHSNQPQHF

len: 13
j_gene: TRBJ2-3
v_gene: TRBV30
abundance: .
d_gene: TRBD2
CDR3nt: TGTGCCTGGACGGGGGGGCGGGCAGATACGCAGTATTTT
CDR3aa: CAWTGGRADTQYF

len: 14
j_gene: TRBJ2-5
v_gene: TRBV5-1
abundance: .
d_gene: TRBD1
CDR3nt: TGCGCCAGCAGCCTGACAGGGGGCCAAGAGACCCAGTACTTC
CDR3aa: CASSLTGGQETQYF

len: 14
j_gene: TRBJ1-5
v_gene: TRBV6-5
abundance: .
d_gene: .
CDR3nt: TGTGCCAGCAGTTACTCCTGGGTCCAGGGGCCCCAGCATTTT
CDR3aa: CASSYSWVQGPQHF

len: 11
j_gene: TRBJ1-6
v_gene: TRBV7-2
abundance: .
d_gene: .
CDR3nt: TGTGCCAGCAGCCTAGAGCGGGATCTCCACTTT
CDR3aa: CASSLERDLHF

len: 14
j_gene: TRBJ1-4
v_gene: TRBV6-6
abundance: .
d_gene: .
CDR3nt: TGTGCCAGCAGTTACTACCAGGGGCAAGAAAAACTGTTTTTT
CDR3aa: CASSYYQGQEKLFF

len: 15
j_gene: TRBJ2-2
v_gene: TRBV2
abundance: .
d_gene: .
CDR3nt: TGTGCCAGCTTGGGGGCAGGGAGGAACACCGGGGAGCTGTTTTTT
CDR3aa: CASLGAGRNTGELFF